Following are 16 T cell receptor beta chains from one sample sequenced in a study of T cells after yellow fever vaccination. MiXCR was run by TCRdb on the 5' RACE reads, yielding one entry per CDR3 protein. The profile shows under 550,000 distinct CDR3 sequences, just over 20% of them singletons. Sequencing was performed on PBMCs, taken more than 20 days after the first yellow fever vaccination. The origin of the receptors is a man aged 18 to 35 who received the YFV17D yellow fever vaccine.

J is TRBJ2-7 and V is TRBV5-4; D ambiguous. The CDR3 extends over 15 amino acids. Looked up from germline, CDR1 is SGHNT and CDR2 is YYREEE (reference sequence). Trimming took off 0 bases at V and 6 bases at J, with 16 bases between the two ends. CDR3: CASSLGTSLPGEQYV. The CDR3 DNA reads TGTGCCAGCAGCTTGGGGACGTCGCTCCCCGGCGAGCAGTACGTC.

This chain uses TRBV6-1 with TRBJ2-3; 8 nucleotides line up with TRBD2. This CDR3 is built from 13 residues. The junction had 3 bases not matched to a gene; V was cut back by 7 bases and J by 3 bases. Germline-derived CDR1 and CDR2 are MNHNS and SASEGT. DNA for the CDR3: TGTGCCAGCATGCAGCGGGGGACAGATACGCAGTATTTT. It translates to CASMQRGTDTQYF.

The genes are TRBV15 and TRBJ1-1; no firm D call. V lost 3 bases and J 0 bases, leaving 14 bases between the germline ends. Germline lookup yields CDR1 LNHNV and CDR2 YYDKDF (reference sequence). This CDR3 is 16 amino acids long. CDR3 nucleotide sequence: TGTGCCACCAGCAGGGGCGTTACATTGATGAACACTGAAGCTTTCTTT. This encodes CATSRGVTLMNTEAFF.

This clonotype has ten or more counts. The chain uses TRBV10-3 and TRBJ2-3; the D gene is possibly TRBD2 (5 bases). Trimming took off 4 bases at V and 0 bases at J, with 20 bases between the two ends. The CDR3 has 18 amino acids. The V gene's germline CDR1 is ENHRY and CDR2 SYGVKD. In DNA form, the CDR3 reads TGTGCCATCAGTGCGGGGAGCCGAGGTACGCCTAGCACAGATACGCAGTATTTT. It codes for CAISAGSRGTPSTDTQYF.

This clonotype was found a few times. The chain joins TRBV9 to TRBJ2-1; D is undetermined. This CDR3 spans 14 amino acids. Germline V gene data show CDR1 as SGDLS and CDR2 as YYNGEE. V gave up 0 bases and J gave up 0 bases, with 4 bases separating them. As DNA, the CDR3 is TGTGCCAGCAGCGTAGAGAGCTCCTACAATGAGCAGTTCTTC. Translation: CASSVESSYNEQFF.

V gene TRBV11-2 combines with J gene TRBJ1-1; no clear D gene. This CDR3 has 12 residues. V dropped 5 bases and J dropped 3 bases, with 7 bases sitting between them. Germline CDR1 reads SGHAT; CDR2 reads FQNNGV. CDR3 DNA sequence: TGTGCCAGCAGCGCCCGGGACACTGAAGCTTTCTTT. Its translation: CASSARDTEAFF.

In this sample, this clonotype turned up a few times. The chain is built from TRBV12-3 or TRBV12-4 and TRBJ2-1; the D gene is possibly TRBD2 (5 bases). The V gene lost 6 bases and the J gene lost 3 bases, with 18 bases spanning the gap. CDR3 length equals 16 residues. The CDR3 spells CASSLARLMIYNEQFF. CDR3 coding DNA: TGTGCCAGCAGCCTAGCACGACTTATGATCTACAATGAGCAGTTCTTC.

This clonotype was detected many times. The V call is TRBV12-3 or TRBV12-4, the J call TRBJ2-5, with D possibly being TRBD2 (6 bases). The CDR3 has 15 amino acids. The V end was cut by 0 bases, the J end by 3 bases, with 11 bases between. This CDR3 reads CASSLAGLTKETQYF. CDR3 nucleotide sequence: TGTGCCAGCAGTTTAGCGGGACTTACGAAAGAGACCCAGTACTTC.

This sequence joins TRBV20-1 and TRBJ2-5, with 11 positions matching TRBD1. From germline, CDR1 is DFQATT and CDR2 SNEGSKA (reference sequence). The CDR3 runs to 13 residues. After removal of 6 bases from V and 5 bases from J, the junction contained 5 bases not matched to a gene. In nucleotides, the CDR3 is TGCAGTGCGGACAGGGGGCAGGTGGAGACCCAGTACTTC. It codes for CSADRGQVETQYF.

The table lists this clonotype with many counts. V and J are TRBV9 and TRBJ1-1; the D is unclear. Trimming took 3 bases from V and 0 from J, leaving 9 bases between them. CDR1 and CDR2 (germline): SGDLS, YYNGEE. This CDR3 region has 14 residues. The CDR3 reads CASSASGMNTEAFF. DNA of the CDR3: TGTGCCAGCAGCGCATCGGGGATGAACACTGAAGCTTTCTTT. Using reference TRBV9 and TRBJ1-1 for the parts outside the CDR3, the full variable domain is DSGVTQTPKHLITATGQRVTLRCSPRSGDLSVYWYQQSLDQGLQFLIQYYNGEERAKGNILERFSAQQFPDLHSELNLSSLELGDSALYFCASSASGMNTEAFFGQGTRLTVV.

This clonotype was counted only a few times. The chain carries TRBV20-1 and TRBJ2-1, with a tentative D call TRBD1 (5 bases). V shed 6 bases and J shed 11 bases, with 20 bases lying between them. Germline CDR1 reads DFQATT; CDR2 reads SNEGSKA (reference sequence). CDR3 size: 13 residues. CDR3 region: CSATDQQAKKQFF. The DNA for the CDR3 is TGCAGTGCGACGGACCAACAGGCAAAAAAGCAGTTCTTC.

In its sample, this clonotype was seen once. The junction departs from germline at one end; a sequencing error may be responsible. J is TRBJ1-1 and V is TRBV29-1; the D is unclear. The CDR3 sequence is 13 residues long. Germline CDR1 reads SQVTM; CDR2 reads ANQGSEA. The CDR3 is CSAILVLNTEASF. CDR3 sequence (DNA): TGCAGCGCAATCCTAGTTCTGAACACTGAAGCTTCCTTT.

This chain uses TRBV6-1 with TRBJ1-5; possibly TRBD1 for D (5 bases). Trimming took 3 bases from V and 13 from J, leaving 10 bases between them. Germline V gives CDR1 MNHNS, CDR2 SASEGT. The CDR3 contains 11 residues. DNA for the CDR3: TGTGCCAGCAGTGATTCGCAGGGACAGCATTTT. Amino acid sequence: CASSDSQGQHF.

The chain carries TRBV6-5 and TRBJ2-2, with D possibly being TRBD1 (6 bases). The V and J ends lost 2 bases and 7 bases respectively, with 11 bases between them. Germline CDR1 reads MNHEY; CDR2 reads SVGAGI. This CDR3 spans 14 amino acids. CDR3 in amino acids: CASSYRQQGGELFF. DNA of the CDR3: TGTGCCAGCAGTTACAGGCAACAGGGCGGGGAGCTGTTTTTT.

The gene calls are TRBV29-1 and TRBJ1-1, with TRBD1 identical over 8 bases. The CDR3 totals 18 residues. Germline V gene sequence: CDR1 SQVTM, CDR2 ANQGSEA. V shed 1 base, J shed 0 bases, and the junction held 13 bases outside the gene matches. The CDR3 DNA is TGCAGCGTTGAAGGATGGGGACAGGCAGGGGTACTGAACACTGAAGCTTTCTTT. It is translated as CSVEGWGQAGVLNTEAFF.

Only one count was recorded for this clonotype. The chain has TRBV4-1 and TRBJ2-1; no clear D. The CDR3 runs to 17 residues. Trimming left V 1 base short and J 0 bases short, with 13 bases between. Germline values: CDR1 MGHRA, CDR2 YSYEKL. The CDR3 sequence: CASSQVWIPLSYNEQFF. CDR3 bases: TGCGCCAGCAGCCAAGTTTGGATTCCTCTCTCCTACAATGAGCAGTTCTTC.